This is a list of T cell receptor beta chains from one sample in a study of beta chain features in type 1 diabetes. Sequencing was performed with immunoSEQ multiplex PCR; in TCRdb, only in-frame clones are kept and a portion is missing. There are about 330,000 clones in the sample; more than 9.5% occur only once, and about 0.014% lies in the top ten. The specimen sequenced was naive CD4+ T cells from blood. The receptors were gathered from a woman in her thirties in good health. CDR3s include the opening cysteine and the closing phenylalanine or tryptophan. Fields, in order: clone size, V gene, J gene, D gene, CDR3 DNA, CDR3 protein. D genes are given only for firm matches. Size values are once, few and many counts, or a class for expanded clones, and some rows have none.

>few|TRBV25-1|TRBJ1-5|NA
TGTGCCAGCAGTGCCTCAGGGGGCAATCAGCCCCAGCATTTT
CASSASGGNQPQHF
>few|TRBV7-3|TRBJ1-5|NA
TGTGCCAGCAGCTTAGAGCTCAATCAGCCCCAGCATTTT
CASSLELNQPQHF
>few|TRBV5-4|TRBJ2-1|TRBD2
TGTGCCAGCAGCGGTCTAGCGGTCTCCTACAATGAGCAGTTCTTC
CASSGLAVSYNEQFF
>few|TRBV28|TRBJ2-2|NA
TGTGCCAGCAGTTCGCAGATCACCGGGGAGCTGTTTTTT
CASSSQITGELFF
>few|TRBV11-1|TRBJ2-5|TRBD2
TGTGCCAGCAGGGACCCCGGACTAGCGGGAGAGACCCAGTACTTC
CASRDPGLAGETQYF
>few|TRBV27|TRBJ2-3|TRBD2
TGTGCCAGCACCCTCCTGGGACTAGCGGGAGATACGCAGTATTTT
CASTLLGLAGDTQYF
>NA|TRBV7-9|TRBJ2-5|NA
TGTGCCAGCAGCTTAGGGTGGGGAGGAGAGACCCAGTACTTC
CASSLGWGGETQYF
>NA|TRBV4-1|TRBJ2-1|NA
TGCGCCAGCAGCCAAGATCCAGACTTAGATAAGTTCTTC
CASSQDPDLDKFF
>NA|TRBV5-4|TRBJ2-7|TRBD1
TGTGCCAGCAGCGCGCAGGGGGCTGACGAGCAGTACTTC
CASSAQGADEQYF
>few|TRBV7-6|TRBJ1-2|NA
TGTGCCAGCAGCCCCAGGGGAGCCTCTAACTATGGCTACACCTTC
CASSPRGASNYGYTF
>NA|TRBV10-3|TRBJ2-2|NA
TGTGCCATCAGTGAACGGGAGAGGTCCGGGGAGCTGTTTTTT
CAISERERSGELFF
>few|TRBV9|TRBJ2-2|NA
TGTGCCAGCAGCCCCCGGGGAGCGTCGGTTTCCGGGGAGCTGTTTTTT
CASSPRGASVSGELFF
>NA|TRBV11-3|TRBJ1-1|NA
TGTGCCAGCAGCTTAGATATGGCTACTGAAGCTTTCTTT
CASSLDMATEAFF
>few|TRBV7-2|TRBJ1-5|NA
TGTGCCAGCAGCTTAGTCGGGGGGGCGGGAGATCAGCCCCAGCATTTT
CASSLVGGAGDQPQHF
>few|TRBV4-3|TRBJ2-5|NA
TGCGCCAGCAGCCAAGCGAGGGTCTTAGGCCCGCAAGAGACCCAGTACTTC
CASSQARVLGPQETQYF
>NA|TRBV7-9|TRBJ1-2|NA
TGTGCCAGCAGCCGGGTGCGGGACGGCTATGGCTACACCTTC
CASSRVRDGYGYTF
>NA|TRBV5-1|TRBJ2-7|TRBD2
TGCGCCAGCAGGACCGGGACTAGCGGCTACGAGCAGTACTTC
CASRTGTSGYEQYF
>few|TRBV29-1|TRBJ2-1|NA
TGCAGCGTTGGGGCCGTGGGTAATGAGCAGTTCTTC
CSVGAVGNEQFF
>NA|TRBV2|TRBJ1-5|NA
TGTGCCAGCAGTGATTCGGGAAACCAGCCCCAGCATTTT
CASSDSGNQPQHF